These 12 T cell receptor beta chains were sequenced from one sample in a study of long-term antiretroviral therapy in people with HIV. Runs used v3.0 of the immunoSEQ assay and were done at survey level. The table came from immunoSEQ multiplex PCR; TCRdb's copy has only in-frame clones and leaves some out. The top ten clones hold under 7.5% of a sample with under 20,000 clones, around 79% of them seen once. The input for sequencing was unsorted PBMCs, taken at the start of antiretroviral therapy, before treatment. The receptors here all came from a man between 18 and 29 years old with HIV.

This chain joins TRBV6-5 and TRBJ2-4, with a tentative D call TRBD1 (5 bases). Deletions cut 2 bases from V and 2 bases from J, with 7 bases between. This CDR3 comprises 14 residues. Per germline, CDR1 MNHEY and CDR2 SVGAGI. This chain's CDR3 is CASSYDSTKNIQYF. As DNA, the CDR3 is TGTGCCAGCAGTTACGACAGTACCAAAAACATTCAGTACTTC.

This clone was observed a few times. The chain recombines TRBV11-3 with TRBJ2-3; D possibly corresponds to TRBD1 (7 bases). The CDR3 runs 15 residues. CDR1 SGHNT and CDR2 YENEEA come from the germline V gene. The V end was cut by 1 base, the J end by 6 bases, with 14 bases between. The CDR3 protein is CASSLGTGGVDTQYF. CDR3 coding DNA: TGTGCCAGCAGCTTAGGGACAGGAGGGGTGGATACGCAGTATTTT.

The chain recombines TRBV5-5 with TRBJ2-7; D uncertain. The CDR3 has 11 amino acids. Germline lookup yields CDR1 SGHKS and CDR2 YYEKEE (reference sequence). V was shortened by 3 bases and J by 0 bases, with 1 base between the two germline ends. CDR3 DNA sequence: TGTGCCAGCAGCTCCTCCTACGAGCAGTACTTC. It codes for CASSSSYEQYF. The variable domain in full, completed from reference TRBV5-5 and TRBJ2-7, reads DAGVTQSPTHLIKTRGQQVTLRCSPISGHKSVSWYQQVLGQGPQFIFQYYEKEERGRGNFPDRFSARQFPNYSSELNVNALLLGDSALYLCASSSSYEQYFGPGTRLTVT.

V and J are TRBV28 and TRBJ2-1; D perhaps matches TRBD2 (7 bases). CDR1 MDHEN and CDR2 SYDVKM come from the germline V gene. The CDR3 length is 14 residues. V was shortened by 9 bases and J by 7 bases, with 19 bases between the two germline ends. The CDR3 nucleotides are TGTGCCAGTGGGGAGGGGGAGGGCCGGAATGAGCAGTTCTTC. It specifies CASGEGEGRNEQFF.

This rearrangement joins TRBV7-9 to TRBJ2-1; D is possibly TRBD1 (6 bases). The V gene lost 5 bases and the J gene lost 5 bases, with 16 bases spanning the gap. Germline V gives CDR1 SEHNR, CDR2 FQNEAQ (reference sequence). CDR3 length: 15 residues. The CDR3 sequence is CASSGKLGTNNEQFF. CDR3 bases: TGTGCCAGCAGCGGTAAACTCGGGACAAACAATGAGCAGTTCTTC.

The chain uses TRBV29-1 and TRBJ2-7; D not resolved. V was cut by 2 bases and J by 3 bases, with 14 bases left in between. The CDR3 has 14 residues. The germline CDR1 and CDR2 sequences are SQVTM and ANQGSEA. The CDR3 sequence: CSVEIGDLGYEQYF. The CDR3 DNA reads TGCAGCGTTGAAATTGGGGATCTTGGCTACGAGCAGTACTTC.

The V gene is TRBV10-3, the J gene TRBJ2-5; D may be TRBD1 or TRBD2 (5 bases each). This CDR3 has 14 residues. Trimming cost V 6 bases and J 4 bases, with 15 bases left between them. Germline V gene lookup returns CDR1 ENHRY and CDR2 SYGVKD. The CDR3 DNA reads TGTGCCATCAGCTACGGACATACTAGAGAGACCCAGTACTTC. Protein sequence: CAISYGHTRETQYF.

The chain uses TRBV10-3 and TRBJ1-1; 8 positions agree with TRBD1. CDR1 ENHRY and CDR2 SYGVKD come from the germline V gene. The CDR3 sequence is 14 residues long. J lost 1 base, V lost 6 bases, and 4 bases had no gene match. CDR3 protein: CAIRDGTGNTEAFF. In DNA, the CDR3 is TGTGCCATCAGGGATGGGACAGGGAACACTGAAGCTTTCTTT.

CDR3 amino acids: CASSPGQGAAYEQYF. The CDR3 DNA sequence: TGCGCCAGCAGCCCGGGGCAGGGGGCCGCCTACGAGCAGTACTTC. The chain recombines TRBV4-1 with TRBJ2-7; TRBD1 agrees at 8 bases. The CDR3 loop spans 15 amino acids. J lost 2 bases, V lost 4 bases, and 7 bases had no gene match. Germline V CDR1 and CDR2: MGHRA, YSYEKL.

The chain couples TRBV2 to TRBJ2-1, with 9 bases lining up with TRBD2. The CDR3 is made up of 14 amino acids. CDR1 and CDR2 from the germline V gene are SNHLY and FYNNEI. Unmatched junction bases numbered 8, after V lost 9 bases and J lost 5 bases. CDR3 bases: TGTGCCAGTGATAGCGGGAGTCGCAACAATGAGCAGTTCTTC. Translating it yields CASDSGSRNNEQFF. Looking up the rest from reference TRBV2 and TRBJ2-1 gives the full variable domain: EPEVTQTPSHQVTQMGQEVILRCVPISNHLYFYWYRQILGQKVEFLVSFYNNEISEKSEIFDDQFSVERPDGSNFTLKIRSTKLEDSAMYFCASDSGSRNNEQFFGPGTRLTVL.

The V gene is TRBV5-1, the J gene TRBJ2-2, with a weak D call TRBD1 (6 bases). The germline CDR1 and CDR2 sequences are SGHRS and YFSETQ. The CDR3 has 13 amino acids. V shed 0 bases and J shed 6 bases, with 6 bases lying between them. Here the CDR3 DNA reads TGCGCCAGCAGCTTGGACAGGGCCGGGGAGCTGTTTTTT. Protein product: CASSLDRAGELFF.

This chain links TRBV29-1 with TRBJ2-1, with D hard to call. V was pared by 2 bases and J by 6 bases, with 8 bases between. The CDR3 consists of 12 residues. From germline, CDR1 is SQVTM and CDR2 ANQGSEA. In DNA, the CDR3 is TGCAGCGTTGAACGTCGCCTCAATGAGCAGTTCTTC. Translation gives CSVERRLNEQFF.